This passage covers 8 T cell receptor beta chains from one sample sequenced in a study of T cell responses to AZD1222 COVID-19 vaccine. Data came from immunoSEQ multiplex PCR; TCRdb stores just in-frame clones and leaves some out. The table has 35,000 to 50,000 clones, around 89% seen once. Sequencing used peripheral blood, obtained 28 days after the second AZD1222 dose. The receptors derive from an adult who received the AZD1222 COVID-19 vaccine.

This CDR3 reads CASSQRITGELFF. The DNA for the CDR3 is TGTGCCAGCAGCCAACGAATCACCGGGGAGCTGTTTTTT. The chain joins TRBV9 to TRBJ2-2; no reliable D call. The germline CDR1 and CDR2 sequences are SGDLS and YYNGEE. The CDR3 spans 13 residues. V lost 4 bases and J 4 bases, leaving 8 bases between the germline ends.

This clone was seen a single time. The V and J genes are TRBV15 and TRBJ2-7, with D perhaps matching TRBD1 or TRBD2 (5 bases each). This CDR3 has 14 residues. Germline loops: CDR1 LNHNV, CDR2 YYDKDF (reference sequence). With 0 bases removed from V and 6 bases from J, the gap between germline ends came to 12 bases. The CDR3 spells CATSRDPGTGEQYF. CDR3 coding DNA: TGTGCCACCAGCAGAGATCCAGGGACGGGCGAGCAGTACTTC.

The CDR3 here is CASSSSTWGTGELFF. The CDR3 DNA is TGTGCCAGCAGCTCCTCAACGTGGGGCACCGGGGAGCTGTTTTTT. The V and J genes are TRBV7-2 and TRBJ2-2; D uncertain. From germline, CDR1 is SGHTA and CDR2 FQGNSA. V was pared by 4 bases and J by 4 bases, with 13 bases between. The CDR3 has 15 residues.

The chain employs TRBV5-5 and TRBJ2-3, with D unclear. This CDR3 contains 15 residues. Trimming left V 4 bases short and J 2 bases short, with 14 bases between. The germline V gene has CDR1 SGHKS and CDR2 YYEKEE (reference sequence). CDR3: CASSPDLWSTDTQYF. CDR3 sequence (DNA): TGTGCCAGCAGCCCCGATTTGTGGTCCACAGATACGCAGTATTTT.

V usage is TRBV4-1 and J usage is TRBJ2-5, with 7 bases identical to TRBD1. The germline V gene encodes CDR1 MGHRA and CDR2 YSYEKL. The V and J ends lost 0 bases and 2 bases, in that order; junction bases with no gene match: 9. The CDR3 contains 17 residues. CDR3 in amino acids: CASSQDRRRGRQETQYF. The CDR3 coding sequence is TGCGCCAGCAGCCAAGATCGGCGAAGGGGGCGGCAAGAGACCCAGTACTTC.

This chain connects TRBV7-6 to TRBJ2-5, with 7 positions matching TRBD1. The V gene's germline CDR1 is SGHVS and CDR2 FNYEAQ. V shed 5 bases, J shed 5 bases, and the junction held 11 bases outside the gene matches. The CDR3 spans 15 residues. This chain's CDR3 is CASSRARGGDETQYF. The CDR3 DNA follows: TGTGCCAGCAGCCGAGCTAGAGGGGGCGATGAGACCCAGTACTTC. Supplemented by reference TRBV7-6 and TRBJ2-5, the full variable domain reads GAGVSQSPRYKVTKRGQDVALRCDPISGHVSLYWYRQALGQGPEFLTYFNYEAQQDKSGLPNDRFSAERPEGSISTLTIQRTEQRDSAMYRCASSRARGGDETQYFGPGTRLLVL.

The J gene is TRBJ1-1, the V gene TRBV7-6, with 7 positions matching TRBD1. The germline gives CDR1 SGHVS, CDR2 FNYEAQ. The CDR3 has 15 amino acids. V was pared by 4 bases and J by 5 bases, with 10 bases of the junction left unmatched. The CDR3 sequence: CASSYSRGARTEAFF. DNA for the CDR3: TGTGCCAGCAGCTATTCCAGGGGGGCGAGGACTGAAGCTTTCTTT.

This chain links TRBV18 with TRBJ1-2; possibly TRBD1 for D (5 bases). This CDR3 region has 18 residues. The V end lost 2 bases, the J end lost 4 bases, and 23 bases lay between the germline ends. The germline CDR1 and CDR2 sequences are KGHSH and LQKENI. The CDR3 sequence: CASSPYSDSALAIYGYTF. The CDR3 DNA reads as TGTGCCAGCTCACCATATTCAGACAGCGCACTGGCTATCTATGGCTACACCTTC.